Listed below are T cell receptor beta chains from one sample, sequenced in a study of cytomegalovirus exposure and HLA in healthy donors. Libraries were prepared by immunoSEQ multiplex PCR; TCRdb keeps only in-frame clonotypes and omits some of them. The sample has about 170,000 clones; roughly 80% are singletons. The specimen sequenced was PBMCs. These receptors came from a female donor in good health and CMV-seronegative. The conserved cysteine and the conserved F or W are not part of the CDR3 here. A D gene is named only where the DNA matches it firmly. Size is omitted from some rows. Given values are once, few, many or a class for expanded clones.

. | . | 11 | TRBD2 | TRBV5-1 | ASSPGTSSEQY
. | TRBJ2-7 | 12 | TRBD1 | TRBV28 | ASSFPGQAYEQY
. | TRBJ2-1 | 10 | . | TRBV30 | AWDWIGNEQF
once | TRBJ2-3 | 13 | . | TRBV13 | ASSPRVAGLDTQY
. | TRBJ1-6 | 14 | . | TRBV28 | ASSLFSSRRDSPLH
. | TRBJ2-2 | 12 | . | TRBV11-3 | ASSSGGLGGELF
. | TRBJ2-3 | 14 | TRBD2 | TRBV19 | ASSFTSGISTDTQY
. | TRBJ1-5 | 15 | . | TRBV14 | ASSQVRTWVCGQPQH
. | TRBJ2-3 | 14 | TRBD2 | TRBV7-3 | ASSYSSAGSTDTQY
. | TRBJ2-5 | 12 | TRBD1 | TRBV7-2 | ASSQDRARETQY
once | TRBJ2-3 | 14 | TRBD2 | TRBV5-8 | ASSLGASGRTDTQY
. | TRBJ2-2 | 12 | TRBD1 | TRBV4-1 | ASSRQGRGGELF
. | TRBJ2-5 | 15 | TRBD2 | TRBV9 | ASSVGASGGPQETQY
. | TRBJ2-1 | 12 | TRBD2 | TRBV28 | ASRAGVAYNEQF
few | TRBJ2-7 | 14 | TRBD1 | TRBV5-6 | ASSLGRTGQGREQY
few | TRBJ1-6 | 12 | . | TRBV30 | AWSGGPGGSPLH
. | TRBJ2-7 | 12 | TRBD2 | TRBV5-1 | ASSPGLAGFEQY
few | TRBJ2-1 | 13 | TRBD1 | TRBV27 | ASKKPGQGYNEQF
once | TRBJ2-7 | 10 | . | TRBV30 | AWSGSGYEQY
. | TRBJ1-4 | 14 | TRBD1 | TRBV7-2 | ASSALGGEPHEKLF
. | TRBJ2-5 | 12 | . | TRBV27 | ASSFLGERETQY
. | TRBJ1-1 | 13 | TRBD1 | TRBV5-4 | ASSLTSSDRDEAF
. | TRBJ2-7 | 13 | . | TRBV11-2 | ASTGSPPPAKEQY
. | TRBJ1-2 | 12 | . | TRBV29-1 | SVVDLNGGYGYT
once | TRBJ2-3 | 14 | TRBD1 | TRBV27 | ASSFPTGGIGDTQY
. | TRBJ2-1 | 13 | TRBD2 | TRBV6-1 | ASSDRTSGRHEQF
. | TRBJ1-1 | 12 | . | TRBV4-1 | ASSQVVRDTEAF
. | TRBJ2-7 | 13 | . | TRBV7-2 | ASSLRTGLDYEQY
. | TRBJ2-2 | 15 | . | TRBV18 | ASSPPLALANTGELF
. | TRBJ2-5 | 16 | . | TRBV5-6 | ASSLSFLGLGAQETQY
. | TRBJ2-7 | 13 | TRBD2 | TRBV5-4 | ASSTTGTSGDEQY
few | TRBJ2-1 | 13 | TRBD1 | TRBV7-9 | ASSTPGTGGNEQF
. | TRBJ1-3 | 14 | TRBD1 | TRBV9 | ASSVEQGARGNTIY
. | TRBJ2-2 | 11 | . | TRBV10-3 | AIRLPGTGELF
. | TRBJ1-2 | 12 | . | TRBV28 | ASSLEGPGSGYT
. | TRBJ2-7 | 13 | . | TRBV6-1 | ASSPRQGTSYEQY
once | TRBJ1-1 | 13 | . | TRBV5-4 | ASSLEPESDTEAF
. | TRBJ2-1 | 16 | TRBD2 | TRBV25-1 | ASSGGTSGGNSYNEQF
once | TRBJ1-1 | 13 | TRBD1 | TRBV19 | ASRTPTGLGTEAF
. | TRBJ2-3 | 14 | . | TRBV6-1 | ASSEAIGGSTDTQY
. | TRBJ2-7 | 9 | . | TRBV19 | ASRSPYEQY
. | TRBJ2-7 | 12 | . | TRBV28 | ASKAPRVPYEQY
. | TRBJ2-7 | 10 | . | TRBV6-6 | ASISGAYEQY
few | TRBJ1-3 | 12 | . | TRBV4-2 | ASSQHSSGNTIY
. | TRBJ2-5 | 15 | TRBD2 | TRBV19 | ATRARTSGRAGETQY
. | TRBJ1-4 | 14 | TRBD1 | TRBV28 | ASAGDRGVGLEKLF
. | TRBJ2-5 | 13 | . | TRBV5-1 | ASSLEGNPQETQY
. | TRBJ1-1 | 12 | TRBD1 | TRBV10-1 | ASSERQGVTEAF
. | TRBJ2-3 | 9 | . | TRBV19 | ATSGLDTQY
. | TRBJ1-5 | 14 | . | TRBV9 | ASSVSESIEGTPQH
. | TRBJ2-5 | 10 | . | TRBV12-5 | ASGLVRETQY
. | TRBJ2-3 | 14 | TRBD2 | TRBV11-2 | ASSSRLLAGADTQY
. | TRBJ1-2 | 10 | . | TRBV7-2 | ASSPQNYGYT